The T cell receptor beta chain described here comes from a study of blood T cell repertoires in COVID-19. Study in general: PBMCs, B-cell-depleted T cells, or T cells provided the cDNA or gDNA that made up the material.

Germline loops: CDR1 SGHDT, CDR2 YYEEEE. J lost 6 bases, V lost 2 bases, and 11 bases had no gene match. The CDR3 has 16 amino acids. Original processing methods: For nucleated cells, counts were estimated from reference gene primer amplification. Libraries were prepared by immunoSEQ multiplex PCR; TCRdb keeps only in-frame clonotypes and omits some of them. The V and J calls and clone size come from that table; D and trimming were worked out from the DNA. The sample carries hundreds of thousands of clones, over 70% recorded once. This sequence joins TRBV5-6 and TRBJ2-1; TRBD1 matches 7 bases. The specimen sequenced was peripheral blood. This receptor was taken from a woman aged 40 to 50 who had recovered from COVID-19. This CDR3 is CASSLRGGHRSNEQFF. The CDR3 nucleotides are TGTGCCAGCAGCTTAAGAGGGGGCCACAGGAGCAATGAGCAGTTCTTC.